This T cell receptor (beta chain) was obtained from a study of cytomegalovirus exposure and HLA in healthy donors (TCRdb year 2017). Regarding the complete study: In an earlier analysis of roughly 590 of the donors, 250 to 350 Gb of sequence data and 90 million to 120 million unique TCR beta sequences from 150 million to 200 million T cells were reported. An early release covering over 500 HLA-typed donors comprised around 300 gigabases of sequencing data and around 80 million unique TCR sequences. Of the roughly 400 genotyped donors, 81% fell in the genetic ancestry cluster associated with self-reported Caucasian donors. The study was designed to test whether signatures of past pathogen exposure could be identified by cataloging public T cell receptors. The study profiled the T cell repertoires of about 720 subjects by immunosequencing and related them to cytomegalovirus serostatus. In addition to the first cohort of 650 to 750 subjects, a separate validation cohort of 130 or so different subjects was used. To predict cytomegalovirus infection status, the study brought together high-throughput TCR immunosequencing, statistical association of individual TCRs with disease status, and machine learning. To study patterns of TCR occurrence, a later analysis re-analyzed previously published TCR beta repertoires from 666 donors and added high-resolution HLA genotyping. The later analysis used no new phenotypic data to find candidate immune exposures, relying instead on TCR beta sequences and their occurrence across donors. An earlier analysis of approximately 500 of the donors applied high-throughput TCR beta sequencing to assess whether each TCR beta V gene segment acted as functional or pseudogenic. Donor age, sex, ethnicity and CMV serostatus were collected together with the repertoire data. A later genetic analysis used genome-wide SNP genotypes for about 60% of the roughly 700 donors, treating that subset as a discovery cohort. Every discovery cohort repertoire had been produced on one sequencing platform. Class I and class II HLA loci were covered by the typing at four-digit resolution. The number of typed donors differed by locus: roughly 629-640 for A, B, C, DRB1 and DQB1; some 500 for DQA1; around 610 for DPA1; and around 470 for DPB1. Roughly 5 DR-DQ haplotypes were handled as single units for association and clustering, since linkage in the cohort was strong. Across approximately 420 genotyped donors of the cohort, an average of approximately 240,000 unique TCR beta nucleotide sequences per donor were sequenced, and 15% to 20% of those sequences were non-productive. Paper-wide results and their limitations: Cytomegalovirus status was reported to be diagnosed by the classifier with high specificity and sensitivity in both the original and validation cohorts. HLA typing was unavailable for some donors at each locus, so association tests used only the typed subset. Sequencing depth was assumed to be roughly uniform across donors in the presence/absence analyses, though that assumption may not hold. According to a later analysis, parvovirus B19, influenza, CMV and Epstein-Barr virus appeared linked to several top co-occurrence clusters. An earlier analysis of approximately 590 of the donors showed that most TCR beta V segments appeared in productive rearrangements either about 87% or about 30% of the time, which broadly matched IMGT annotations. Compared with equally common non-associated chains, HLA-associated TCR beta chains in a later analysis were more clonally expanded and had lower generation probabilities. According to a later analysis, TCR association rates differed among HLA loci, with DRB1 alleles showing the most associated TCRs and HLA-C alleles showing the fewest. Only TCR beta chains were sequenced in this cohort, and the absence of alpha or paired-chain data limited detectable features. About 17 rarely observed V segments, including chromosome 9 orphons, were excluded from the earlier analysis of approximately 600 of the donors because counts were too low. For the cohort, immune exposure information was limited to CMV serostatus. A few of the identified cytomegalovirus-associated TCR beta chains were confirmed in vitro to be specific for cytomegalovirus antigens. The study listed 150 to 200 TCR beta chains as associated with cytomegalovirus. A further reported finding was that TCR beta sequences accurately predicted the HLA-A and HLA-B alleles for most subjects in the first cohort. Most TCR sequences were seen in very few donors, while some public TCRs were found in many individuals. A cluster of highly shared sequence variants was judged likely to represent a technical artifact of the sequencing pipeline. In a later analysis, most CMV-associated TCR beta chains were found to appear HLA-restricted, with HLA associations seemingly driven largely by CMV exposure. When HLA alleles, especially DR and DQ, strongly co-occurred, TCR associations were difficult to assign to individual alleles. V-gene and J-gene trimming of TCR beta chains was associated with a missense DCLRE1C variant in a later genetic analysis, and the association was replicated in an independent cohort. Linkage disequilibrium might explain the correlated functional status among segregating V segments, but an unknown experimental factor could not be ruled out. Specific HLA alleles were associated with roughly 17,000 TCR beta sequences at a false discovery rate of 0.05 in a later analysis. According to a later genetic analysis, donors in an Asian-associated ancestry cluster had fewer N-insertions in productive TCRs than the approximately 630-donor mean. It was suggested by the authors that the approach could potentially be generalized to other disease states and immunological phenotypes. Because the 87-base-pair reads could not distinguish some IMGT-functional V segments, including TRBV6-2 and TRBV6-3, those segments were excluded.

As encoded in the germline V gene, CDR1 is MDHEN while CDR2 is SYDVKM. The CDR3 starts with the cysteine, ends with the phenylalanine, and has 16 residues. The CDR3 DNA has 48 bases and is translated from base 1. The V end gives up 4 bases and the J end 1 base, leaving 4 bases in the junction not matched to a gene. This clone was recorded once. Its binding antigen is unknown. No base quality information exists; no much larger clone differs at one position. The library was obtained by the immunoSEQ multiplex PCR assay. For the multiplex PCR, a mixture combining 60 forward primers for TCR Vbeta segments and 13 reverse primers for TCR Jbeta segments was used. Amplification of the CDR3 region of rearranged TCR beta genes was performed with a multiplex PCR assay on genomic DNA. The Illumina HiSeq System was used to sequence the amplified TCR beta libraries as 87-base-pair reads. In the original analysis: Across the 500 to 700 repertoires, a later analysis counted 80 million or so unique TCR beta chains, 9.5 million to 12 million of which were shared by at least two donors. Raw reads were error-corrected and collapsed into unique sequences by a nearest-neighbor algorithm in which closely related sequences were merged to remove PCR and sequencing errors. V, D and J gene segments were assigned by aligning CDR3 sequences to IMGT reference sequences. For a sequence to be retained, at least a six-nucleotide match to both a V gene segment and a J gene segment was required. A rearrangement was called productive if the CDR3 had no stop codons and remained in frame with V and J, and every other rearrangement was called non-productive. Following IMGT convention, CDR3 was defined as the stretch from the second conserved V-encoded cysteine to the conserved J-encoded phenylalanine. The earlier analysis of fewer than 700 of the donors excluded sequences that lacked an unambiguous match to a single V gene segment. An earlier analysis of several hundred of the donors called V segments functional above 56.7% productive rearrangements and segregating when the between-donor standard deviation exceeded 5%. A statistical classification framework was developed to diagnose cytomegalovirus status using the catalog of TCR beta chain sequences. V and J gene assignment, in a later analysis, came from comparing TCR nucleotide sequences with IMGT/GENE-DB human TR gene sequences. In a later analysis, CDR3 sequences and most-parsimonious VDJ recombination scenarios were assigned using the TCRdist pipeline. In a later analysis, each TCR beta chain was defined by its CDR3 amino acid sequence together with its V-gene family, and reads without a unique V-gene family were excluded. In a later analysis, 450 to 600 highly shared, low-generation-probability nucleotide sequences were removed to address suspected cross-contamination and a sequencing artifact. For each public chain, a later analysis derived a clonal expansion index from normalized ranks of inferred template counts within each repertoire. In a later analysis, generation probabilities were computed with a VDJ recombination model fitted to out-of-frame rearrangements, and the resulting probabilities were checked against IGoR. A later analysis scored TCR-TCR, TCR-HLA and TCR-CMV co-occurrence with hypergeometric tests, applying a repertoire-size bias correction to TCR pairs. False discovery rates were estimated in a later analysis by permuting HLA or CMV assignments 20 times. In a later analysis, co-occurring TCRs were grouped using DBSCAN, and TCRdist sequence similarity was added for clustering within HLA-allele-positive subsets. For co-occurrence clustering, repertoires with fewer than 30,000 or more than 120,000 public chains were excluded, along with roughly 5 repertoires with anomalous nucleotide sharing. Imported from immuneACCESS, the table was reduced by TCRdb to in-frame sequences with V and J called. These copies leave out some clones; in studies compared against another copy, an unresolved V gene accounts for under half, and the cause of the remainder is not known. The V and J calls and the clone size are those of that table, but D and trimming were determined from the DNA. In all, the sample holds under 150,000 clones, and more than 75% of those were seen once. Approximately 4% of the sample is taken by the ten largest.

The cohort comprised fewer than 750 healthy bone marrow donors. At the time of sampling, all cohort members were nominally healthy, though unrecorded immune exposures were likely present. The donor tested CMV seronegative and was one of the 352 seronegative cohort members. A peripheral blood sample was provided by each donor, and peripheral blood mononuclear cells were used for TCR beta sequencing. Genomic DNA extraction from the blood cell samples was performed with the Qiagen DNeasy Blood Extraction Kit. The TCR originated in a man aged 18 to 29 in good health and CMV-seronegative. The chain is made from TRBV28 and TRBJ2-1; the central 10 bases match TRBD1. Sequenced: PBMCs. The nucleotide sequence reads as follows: TGTGCCAGCAGTTATGGGACAGGGGAATCCTACAATGAGCAGTTCTTC. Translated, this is CASSYGTGESYNEQFF. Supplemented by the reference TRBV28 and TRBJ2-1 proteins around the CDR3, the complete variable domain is DVKVTQSSRYLVKRTGEKVFLECVQDMDHENMFWYRQDPGLGLRLIYFSYDVKMKEKGDIPEGYSVSREKKERFSLILESASTNQTSMYLCASSYGTGESYNEQFFGPGTRLTVL.